This T cell receptor beta chain was found in a study of lymphopenia after photon versus proton radiotherapy. Study findings and constraints: Post-nadir TCR diversity decline inversely tracked overall survival among those who died. Photon-treated patients lost naive T cells and TCR diversity; proton-treated stayed stable.

Concerning this clone: Its antigen remains unknown.

The CDR3 totals 13 residues. Germline V gene lookup returns CDR1 LNHDA and CDR2 SQIVND (reference sequence). Trimming took 9 bases from V and 4 from J; bases not matched to a gene: 8. Profiled with immunoSEQ multiplex PCR; TCRdb holds only in-frame clones, not every one. This sample yields more than 20,000 clones, of which 80% to 85% are seen a single time; 3% to 4% belongs to the top ten. The clonotype originates from a woman between 45 and 60 years old with pancreatic cancer. Here the sequenced sample was peripheral blood, taken from a patient treated with photon-based radiotherapy. The V and J genes are TRBV19 and TRBJ2-7, with 8 nucleotides matching TRBD2. CDR3 DNA: TGTGCCAGGCCTTCTAGCGGGCTATACGAGCAGTACTTC. Residues: CARPSSGLYEQYF.